The rows below give T cell receptor beta chains drawn from one sample of a study of CD8+CD57+ T cells in acquired aplastic anemia. TCRdb re-analysed the reads in MiXCR, keeping a single row per CDR3 protein. The sample includes about 420,000 distinct CDR3 sequences, roughly 68% seen only once; the top ten take 3.5% to 4.5%. Input material: sorted CD4+, CD8+, or CD8+CD57+ T cells (not recorded which) from PBMCs. All receptors come from a human donor in good health, serving as a control. Each CDR3 is given with its conserved first and last residue. D genes are given only for firm matches. For some rows the clone size is stated as once, few or many, or as a class when expanded; others skip it.

V gene	J gene	D gene	clone size	CDR3 protein	CDR3 DNA
TRBV7-9	TRBJ1-5	-	-	CASSVGPGGKNHPHF	TGTGCCAGCAGCGTAGGTCCAGGAGGCAAAAACCACCCGCATTTT
TRBV7-2	TRBJ1-2	-	-	CASSVEQDETQNF	TGTGCCAGCAGCGTAGAACAGGACGAGACCCAGAACTTC
TRBV7-2	TRBJ1-2	-	-	CASSLGLNYNSPLHYTF	TGTGCCAGCAGCTTGGGACTCAACTATAATTCACCCCTCCACTACACCTTC
TRBV7-2	TRBJ1-1	TRBD1	-	CASSGRPGQIEAFF	TGTGCCAGCAGCGGCCGTCCGGGACAGATTGAAGCTTTCTTT
TRBV2	TRBJ2-5	TRBD2	-	CASSHNSGRGTQYF	TGTGCCAGCAGCCACAACAGCGGGAGGGGGACCCAGTACTTC
TRBV5-4	TRBJ1-2	-	many	CASSLDGERGYTF	TGTGCCAGCAGCCTGGACGGGGAAAGGGGCTACACCTTC
TRBV7-4	TRBJ1-1	-	once	CASSLAGRTEDFF	TGTGCCAGCAGCCTAGCGGGGCGGACTGAAGATTTCTTT
TRBV19	TRBJ2-3	-	-	CASGTWDTGSRETQYF	TGTGCCAGTGGTACCTGGGATACGGGTTCTCGGGAGACCCAGTACTTT
TRBV5-4	TRBJ1-3	-	few	CASSLGGDSGNTIYF	TGTGCCAGCAGCCTGGGGGGGGACTCTGGAAACACCATATATTTT
TRBV7-8	TRBJ2-2	-	-	CASSCPGANSREPFF	TGTGCCAGCAGCTGTCCGGGAGCTAATAGCAGGGAGCCCTTTTTT
TRBV9	TRBJ1-5	-	many	CASSVGPQGASQPQHF	TGTGCCAGCAGCGTAGGCCCTCAGGGAGCGAGTCAGCCCCAGCATTTT